These T cell receptor beta chains were read from a single sample in a study of CD8+ T cells in alopecia areata. Generated by immunoSEQ multiplex PCR, the TCRdb table keeps only in-frame clones and is missing some. The repertoire holds 150,000 or so clones, with almost 50% as singletons. The starting material was CD8+ T cells sorted from blood, obtained at week 0. These receptors were taken from a human donor with alopecia areata. CDR3s include the opening cysteine and the closing phenylalanine or tryptophan. Fields, in order: J gene, clone size, D gene, V gene, CDR3 protein, CDR3 DNA. The D gene is left open where the match is weak. The listing skips clone size in some rows; elsewhere it reads once, few, many or a size class.

J gene: TRBJ2-7
clone size: -
D gene: -
V gene: TRBV30
CDR3 protein: CAFQGTESSYEQYF
CDR3 DNA: TGTGCCTTCCAAGGGACCGAGAGCTCCTACGAGCAGTACTTC

J gene: TRBJ2-7
clone size: -
D gene: TRBD1
V gene: TRBV6-1
CDR3 protein: CASGQGPYEQYF
CDR3 DNA: TGTGCCAGTGGACAGGGTCCCTACGAGCAGTACTTC

J gene: TRBJ2-1
clone size: few
D gene: -
V gene: TRBV4-2
CDR3 protein: CASSQDSASTYEQFF
CDR3 DNA: TGTGCCAGCAGCCAAGATTCGGCTAGCACTTATGAGCAGTTCTTC

J gene: TRBJ2-7
clone size: -
D gene: -
V gene: TRBV5-1
CDR3 protein: CASSLRRVGAKMEQYF
CDR3 DNA: TGCGCCAGCAGCTTGCGACGGGTAGGAGCGAAGATGGAGCAGTACTTC

J gene: TRBJ2-3
clone size: -
D gene: -
V gene: TRBV2
CDR3 protein: CASRLRSSSTDTQYF
CDR3 DNA: TGTGCCAGCAGACTAAGGAGCTCTAGCACAGATACGCAGTATTTT

J gene: TRBJ2-7
clone size: -
D gene: -
V gene: TRBV4-1
CDR3 protein: CASSYLFTEQYF
CDR3 DNA: TGCGCCAGCAGCTATCTCTTCACGGAGCAGTACTTC

J gene: TRBJ2-4
clone size: few
D gene: -
V gene: TRBV27
CDR3 protein: CASSPFGAKNIQYF
CDR3 DNA: TGTGCCAGCAGTCCGTTCGGGGCCAAAAACATTCAGTACTTC

J gene: TRBJ2-3
clone size: many
D gene: -
V gene: TRBV6-4
CDR3 protein: CASSDRATDTQYF
CDR3 DNA: TGTGCCAGCAGTGACAGGGCCACAGATACGCAGTATTTT

J gene: TRBJ1-2
clone size: -
D gene: TRBD1
V gene: TRBV7-2
CDR3 protein: CASSFETGTYGYTF
CDR3 DNA: TGTGCCAGCAGCTTCGAGACAGGGACCTATGGCTACACCTTC

J gene: TRBJ1-6
clone size: -
D gene: -
V gene: TRBV4-1
CDR3 protein: CASSPRDKGSPLHF
CDR3 DNA: TGCGCCAGCAGCCCCCGGGACAAAGGTTCACCCCTCCACTTT

J gene: TRBJ1-2
clone size: -
D gene: -
V gene: TRBV29-1
CDR3 protein: CSVEEMQWASYTF
CDR3 DNA: TGCAGCGTTGAAGAGATGCAGTGGGCTAGCTACACCTTC

J gene: TRBJ1-2
clone size: -
D gene: -
V gene: TRBV29-1
CDR3 protein: CSVYMYGYTF
CDR3 DNA: TGCAGCGTCTACATGTATGGCTACACCTTC

J gene: TRBJ1-2
clone size: -
D gene: -
V gene: TRBV27
CDR3 protein: CASGSGVVGNYGYTF
CDR3 DNA: TGTGCCAGCGGGTCCGGCGTTGTGGGTAACTATGGCTACACCTTC

J gene: TRBJ1-2
clone size: few
D gene: -
V gene: TRBV9
CDR3 protein: CASSVVGNYGYTF
CDR3 DNA: TGTGCCAGCAGCGTAGTAGGGAACTATGGCTACACCTTC

J gene: TRBJ1-5
clone size: -
D gene: -
V gene: TRBV15
CDR3 protein: CATSTGEGGQPQHF
CDR3 DNA: TGTGCCACCAGCACAGGGGAGGGAGGTCAGCCCCAGCATTTT

J gene: TRBJ1-2
clone size: -
D gene: -
V gene: TRBV5-1
CDR3 protein: CASMQGYTF
CDR3 DNA: TGCGCCAGCATGCAGGGCTACACCTTC

J gene: TRBJ2-6
clone size: -
D gene: TRBD2
V gene: TRBV14
CDR3 protein: CASSQFSGGPSSGANVLTF
CDR3 DNA: TGTGCCAGCAGCCAATTTAGCGGGGGCCCTAGCTCTGGGGCCAACGTCCTGACTTTC

J gene: TRBJ1-2
clone size: -
D gene: -
V gene: TRBV5-6
CDR3 protein: CASSFATEDYGYTF
CDR3 DNA: TGTGCCAGCAGCTTTGCCACAGAGGACTATGGCTACACCTTC

J gene: TRBJ2-3
clone size: -
D gene: -
V gene: TRBV4-1
CDR3 protein: CASSQDMEEPEYF
CDR3 DNA: TGCGCCAGCAGCCAAGATATGGAGGAACCGGAGTATTTT

J gene: TRBJ2-5
clone size: -
D gene: TRBD2
V gene: TRBV25-1
CDR3 protein: CASSELAGDLYQETQYF
CDR3 DNA: TGTGCCAGCAGTGAGTTAGCGGGGGATTTATACCAAGAGACCCAGTACTTC

J gene: TRBJ2-5
clone size: once
D gene: -
V gene: TRBV7-9
CDR3 protein: CASSLRTVETQYF
CDR3 DNA: TGTGCCAGCAGCTTGAGGACGGTAGAGACCCAGTACTTC

J gene: TRBJ1-1
clone size: -
D gene: -
V gene: TRBV30
CDR3 protein: CAWSRNTEAFF
CDR3 DNA: TGTGCCTGGAGTCGAAACACTGAAGCTTTCTTT

J gene: TRBJ2-3
clone size: few
D gene: TRBD2
V gene: TRBV2
CDR3 protein: CASSETRGGSTDTQYF
CDR3 DNA: TGTGCCAGCAGTGAAACGCGGGGAGGGAGCACAGATACGCAGTATTTT

J gene: TRBJ2-7
clone size: -
D gene: -
V gene: TRBV4-1
CDR3 protein: CASSPSTTAYEQYF
CDR3 DNA: TGCGCCAGCAGCCCCTCGACCACAGCCTACGAGCAGTACTTC

J gene: TRBJ2-7
clone size: -
D gene: TRBD2
V gene: TRBV10-2
CDR3 protein: CAIGGGHEQYF
CDR3 DNA: TGCGCCATCGGCGGGGGGCACGAGCAGTACTTC

J gene: TRBJ2-3
clone size: -
D gene: -
V gene: TRBV19
CDR3 protein: CASKGWTDTQYF
CDR3 DNA: TGTGCCAGTAAAGGATGGACAGATACGCAGTATTTT

J gene: TRBJ1-1
clone size: -
D gene: -
V gene: TRBV6-5
CDR3 protein: CASSYSNRVLGTEAFF
CDR3 DNA: TGTGCCAGCAGTTACTCGAATCGAGTTTTAGGCACTGAAGCTTTCTTT

J gene: TRBJ2-7
clone size: few
D gene: -
V gene: TRBV30
CDR3 protein: CAWWPGAGEQYF
CDR3 DNA: TGTGCCTGGTGGCCAGGGGCGGGCGAGCAGTACTTC

J gene: TRBJ2-7
clone size: -
D gene: -
V gene: TRBV10-3
CDR3 protein: CAISDPGQGYEQYF
CDR3 DNA: TGTGCCATCAGTGACCCGGGGCAGGGTTACGAGCAGTACTTC

J gene: TRBJ2-2
clone size: many
D gene: -
V gene: TRBV25-1
CDR3 protein: CASSFPGDTGELFF
CDR3 DNA: TGTGCCAGCAGTTTCCCAGGGGACACCGGGGAGCTGTTTTTT

J gene: TRBJ2-1
clone size: -
D gene: -
V gene: TRBV18
CDR3 protein: CASSPPGEVEQFF
CDR3 DNA: TGTGCCAGCTCACCACCAGGGGAGGTTGAGCAGTTCTTC

J gene: TRBJ2-7
clone size: -
D gene: TRBD2
V gene: TRBV7-8
CDR3 protein: CASTQGLAGHGGYEQYF
CDR3 DNA: TGTGCCAGCACCCAGGGACTAGCGGGCCACGGGGGGTACGAGCAGTACTTC

J gene: TRBJ1-2
clone size: -
D gene: -
V gene: TRBV4-1
CDR3 protein: CASSAITGHGSYGYTF
CDR3 DNA: TGCGCCAGCAGCGCCATCACAGGGCACGGAAGCTATGGCTACACCTTC

J gene: TRBJ2-6
clone size: many
D gene: -
V gene: TRBV7-9
CDR3 protein: CASSRAGANVLTF
CDR3 DNA: TGTGCCAGCAGCCGTGCTGGGGCCAACGTCCTGACTTTC

J gene: TRBJ1-5
clone size: -
D gene: TRBD1
V gene: TRBV27
CDR3 protein: CASSSLTGGSNQPQHF
CDR3 DNA: TGTGCCAGCAGTTCACTGACAGGGGGGTCCAATCAGCCCCAGCATTTT

J gene: TRBJ2-2
clone size: -
D gene: TRBD1
V gene: TRBV7-8
CDR3 protein: CASSSTPGGWGTGELFF
CDR3 DNA: TGTGCCAGCAGCTCCACCCCAGGGGGTTGGGGCACCGGGGAGCTGTTTTTT

J gene: TRBJ2-3
clone size: few
D gene: -
V gene: TRBV29-1
CDR3 protein: CSVQQADTQYF
CDR3 DNA: TGCAGCGTCCAACAGGCGGATACGCAGTATTTT

J gene: TRBJ2-5
clone size: few
D gene: -
V gene: TRBV5-4
CDR3 protein: CAIGQSQETQYF
CDR3 DNA: TGTGCCATCGGACAGTCTCAAGAGACCCAGTACTTC

J gene: TRBJ2-2
clone size: few
D gene: TRBD1
V gene: TRBV2
CDR3 protein: CARSRGQGTTGELFF
CDR3 DNA: TGTGCCCGTAGCCGAGGACAGGGGACCACCGGGGAGCTGTTTTTT

J gene: TRBJ1-2
clone size: -
D gene: -
V gene: TRBV6-5
CDR3 protein: CASSQLARANYGYTF
CDR3 DNA: TGTGCCAGCAGTCAACTCGCCCGGGCCAACTATGGCTACACCTTC